The sequence of this T cell receptor (beta chain) was determined in a study of blood T cells in healthy people across ages (dated by TCRdb to the mid-2010s). Regarding the study in general: In model experiments, roughly one uniquely barcoded TCR beta cDNA molecule per two T cells was captured by template switching. The study measured age-related changes in TCR beta repertoire diversity using deep sequencing normalized with unique cDNA molecular identifiers. The donors were split into four age groups: young (average about 15 years), middle-aged (more than 35), aged (approximately 59) and long-lived (about 82). Donors of different ages were randomly distributed across sequencing lanes to avoid experimental bias. Using the same blood draw, the study looked at two additional independent replicas of 1 million unique cDNA reads for two donors, one aged 18 to 29 and the other aged 80 or older.

The junction shows trimming of 1 base on V and 2 bases on J, plus 11 bases between the germline ends. Looking up the germline V gene yields CDR1 SGHTA and CDR2 FQGTGA. The cysteine opens and the phenylalanine closes a CDR3 of 15 amino acids. Just the 45-base CDR3 DNA is kept, in frame starting at base 1. The donors were under 40 Caucasian individuals from Russia, aged 6 to 90 years, who were systemically healthy. Roughly 11 milliliters of peripheral blood were drawn from each donor into EDTA-treated Vacutainer tubes. Ficoll-Paque density-gradient centrifugation was used to isolate PBMCs, with at least 6.5 million per sample. Trizol reagent was used to extract total RNA from PBMCs, with at least 6 micrograms per sample. Naive CD45RAhigh/CD27high T cell percentages were measured by flow cytometry on a PBMC aliquot from every donor. Paper-wide results and their limitations: Observed TCR beta diversity correlated strongly with the percentage of naive T cells measured by flow cytometry. Since profiling was done on bulk unsorted PBMCs, naive and antigen-experienced compartments could not be conclusively compared. Estimates of total diversity based on one million sequenced T cells were regarded as lower bounds and as underestimates. Compared with the aged group, the long-lived group had more naive CD4+ T cells, fewer expanded clones and increased TCR diversity, suggesting age selection. Observed TCR beta diversity per million T cells fell roughly linearly with age, and a significant reduction was already apparent by age roughly 40. The CMV infection status of donors was not known, potentially confounding age-related changes in expanded clonotypes.

Libraries were built with 5' RACE. A second about 6 to 11 cycle PCR used a sample-barcoded 5' primer and a J-beta primer mix. A template-switch 5' adaptor carrying 12 random nucleotides introduced a unique molecular identifier onto each TCR beta cDNA molecule. Each sample yielded at least 2.5 million CDR3-containing paired-end reads. The Mint cDNA synthesis kit, primed by a TRBC-specific oligonucleotide, was used to synthesize first-strand cDNA from all RNA. Following uracil-DNA glycosylase treatment, a first 18-cycle PCR with universal primers M1SS and BC2_uni_R was performed on all cDNA. On the study's bioinformatics: For normalization, 1 million high-quality reads, each with a distinct molecular identifier, were randomly selected from each sample. Instead of being binned into consensus sequences, reads that shared molecular identifiers were thrown out. MiTCR, run with a Q25 quality threshold and the strictest error-elimination algorithm, handled CDR3 identification, clonotype clustering and error correction. A nonparametric unseen species model using Euler transformation provided a lower-bound estimate of total TCR beta diversity. TCRdb handled the public reads itself, with Q25 trimming in fastp and clone calling in MiXCR, and kept productive beta chains. Each CDR3 protein gets just one entry, which takes the most common genes and DNA from the rows behind it. Here the V and J calls rest on TCRdb's processing, not on the authors' analysis. Present in this sample are approximately 1,700,000 distinct CDR3 sequences, roughly two fifths of which were seen just once. 23% of the sample is held by the ten biggest clonotypes.

This clonotype has more than one count but fewer than ten. This clone's antigen is unknown. The sample holds no much larger clone one base away, and base qualities are not on file. The sequence was obtained from a human donor in good health. Sequenced material: blood. Recombination connected TRBV7-3 to TRBJ2-5; a tentative D call is TRBD2 (5 bases match). CDR3 loop: CASSLIGTSQETQYF. The nucleotides read TGTGCCAGCAGCTTAATTGGAACTAGTCAAGAGACCCAGTACTTC.